The sequence of this TCR beta chain was determined in a study of T cells in Graves' hyperthyroidism and ophthalmopathy. Study-level background: Peripheral blood was taken when the disease was first diagnosed, before any treatment began.

Regions amplified from RNA transcripts were the TCR beta CDR3 regions. First-round RT-PCR of the TCR CDR3 relied on the HTBI primer set. TCRdb re-called the multiplex PCR reads through MiXCR, storing one row per CDR3 protein. The sample has about 380,000 distinct CDR3 sequences; 14% are singletons. This clonotype has at least ten counts. The length of the CDR3 is 16 residues. Trimming took off 0 bases at V and 0 bases at J, with 11 bases between the two ends. Germline V gives CDR1 LGHDT, CDR2 YNNKEL (reference sequence). PBMCs were collected from an approximately 9.4 ml volume of fresh peripheral blood.

Sequencing input: blood. This sequence was found in a young woman with Graves' ophthalmopathy. The V gene is TRBV3-1, the J gene TRBJ1-1; TRBD1 might be the D (6 bases). The chain's CDR3 is CASSQDPQGMNTEAFF. CDR3 bases: TGTGCCAGCAGCCAAGATCCCCAGGGGATGAACACTGAAGCTTTCTTT.